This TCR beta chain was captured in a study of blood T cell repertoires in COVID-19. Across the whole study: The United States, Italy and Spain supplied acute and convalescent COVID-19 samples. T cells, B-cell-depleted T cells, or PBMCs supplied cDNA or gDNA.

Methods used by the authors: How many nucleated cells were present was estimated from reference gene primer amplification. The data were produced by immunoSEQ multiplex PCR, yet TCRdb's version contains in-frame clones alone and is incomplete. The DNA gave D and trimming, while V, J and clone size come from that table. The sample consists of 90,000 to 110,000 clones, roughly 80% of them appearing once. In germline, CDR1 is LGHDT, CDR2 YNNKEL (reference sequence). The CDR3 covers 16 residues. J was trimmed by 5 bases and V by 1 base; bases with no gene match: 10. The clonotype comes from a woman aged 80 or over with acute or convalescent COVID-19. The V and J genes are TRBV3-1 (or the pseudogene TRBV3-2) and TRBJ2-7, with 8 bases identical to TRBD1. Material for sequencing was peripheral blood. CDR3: CASSQGIWTGSNEQYF. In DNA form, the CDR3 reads TGTGCCAGCAGCCAAGGTATCTGGACAGGGAGTAACGAGCAGTACTTC.